The T cell receptor (beta chain) described here comes from a study of T cell responses to AZD1222 COVID-19 vaccine. Whole-study findings and limits: Baseline seropositivity characterized only a handful of AZD1222 recipients. The sample set comprised mostly white British donors with more females, and clonal diversity was possibly underestimated. Vaccine-associated CD4 TCRs spanned spike, dominant at 160-218 and 743-854.

The CDR3 extends over 14 amino acids. The V gene lost 6 bases and the J gene lost 4 bases, with 13 bases spanning the gap. Germline CDR1 MNHEY, CDR2 SVGAGI. Only in-frame clones appear in the TCRdb table, and some are missing; sequencing was by immunoSEQ multiplex PCR. The table has over 100,000 clones, about nine tenths seen once; the top ten hold about 6%. Details on this clone: Its cognate antigen is unknown.

The sample was peripheral blood, taken on day 0 of AZD1222 vaccination. The chain uses TRBV6-5 and TRBJ1-5; maybe TRBD1 (5 bases). The sequence came from an adult in good health. CDR3 protein: CASSPAGLNQPQHF. The CDR3, as DNA: TGTGCCAGCAGCCCAGCAGGGTTGAATCAGCCCCAGCATTTT.